Listed here is a single T cell receptor beta chain. What antigen it recognizes has not been identified. Mismatch with germline at one junction end may stem from a read error. Sequencing took place on an Illumina HiSeq 1500. Using fastp at Q25 and MiXCR, TCRdb reprocessed the public reads and kept productive beta chains. Entries are consolidated by CDR3 protein sequence, retaining the most common genes and DNA. The sample table shows about 740,000 distinct CDR3 sequences, and 35% are seen once. 2.5% to 3.5% of the sample lies in the top ten. From its cysteine to its phenylalanine, the CDR3 spans 15 amino acids. Only the CDR3 portion is preserved as DNA: 45 bases, with reading frame beginning at the first base. In the germline V gene, CDR1 corresponds to SGHTA and CDR2 to FQGTGA. This sample was included in a study of T cell repertoires in cytomegalovirus infection (dated by TCRdb to between 2018 and 2021). At the level of the whole study: Donor HLA type was relevant to the analysis, as public TCR beta signatures indicated carriage of CMV infection together with the matching HLA type. On the study overall, not on this receptor specifically: Carriers of CMV infection plus the relevant HLA type were discriminated by the cumulative frequency of public TCR beta family members in the study cohort and in an independent roughly 340-donor cohort. In the ex vivo response, HLA-C-restricted CMV-specific TCR beta clonotypes were dominant, and in two of eight donors the single most frequent clonotype came from this HLA-C-restricted group.

The TCR comes from a human donor in good health (CMV status not recorded). Some clones in this sample may be carry-over from other donors' samples. The chain is made from TRBV7-3 and TRBJ2-7; TRBD2 lines up with 10 middle nucleotides. Specimen: PBMCs. The CDR3 region: CASSFTSGIPYEHYF. The nucleotide sequence reads TGTGCCAGCAGCTTCACTAGCGGGATCCCCTACGAGCATTACTTC.